One sample yielded the 11 T cell receptor beta chains listed below, sequenced in a study of human T cells and chemical hapten exposure. TCRdb recomputed calls from the RACE reads with MiXCR, one row per CDR3 protein. The sample gives about 68,000 distinct CDR3 sequences, approximately 11% of which show up once; 4.5% to 5.5% is in the top ten. As for time point: pre-sensitization, week 0. This sample's treatment: therapeutic diphenylcyclopropenone sensitization with weekly scalp DPC. The sample in question was whole blood, obtained in connection with sensitization to the hapten diphenylcyclopropenone (DPC). The source of these receptors is a woman between 50 and 59 years old with alopecia areata. Some clones in this sample may be carry-over from other donors' samples.

This clonotype was seen ten or more times. As DNA, the CDR3 is TGCAGTGCTGGAGGGGGATCGAACACTGAAGCTTTCTTT. Protein sequence: CSAGGGSNTEAFF. The chain recombines TRBV20-1 with TRBJ1-1; possibly TRBD1 for D (6 bases). The ends were cut back, 5 bases at V and 1 base at J, with 11 bases in the middle. The CDR3 loop spans 13 amino acids. Germline V lookup: CDR1 DFQATT, CDR2 SNEGSKA (reference sequence).

The chain links TRBV4-3 to TRBJ2-1; 9 nucleotides agree with TRBD1. This CDR3 spans 17 amino acids. CDR1 is LGHNA, CDR2 YSLEER, per germline. V was pared by 0 bases and J by 7 bases, with 10 bases of the junction left unmatched. CDR3 in DNA: TGCGCCAGCAGCCAAGATTTGACAGGGGGAAGCTTAAATGAGCAGTTCTTC. This gives the protein CASSQDLTGGSLNEQFF.

This clonotype was recorded many times. The chain joins TRBV6-2 or TRBV6-3 to TRBJ1-5; unclear D gene. V lost 2 bases and J lost 10, with 18 bases in between. The CDR3 is 15 amino acids. CDR1 and CDR2 (germline): MNHEY, SVGEGT. CDR3 sequence: CASSYNDIGRGPQHF. CDR3 in DNA: TGTGCCAGCAGTTACAACGATATTGGGCGAGGTCCCCAGCATTTT.

The chain combines TRBV7-2 with TRBJ1-6; no reliable D call. This CDR3 has 11 amino acids. Germline loops: CDR1 SGHTA, CDR2 FQGNSA. V lost 5 bases and J lost 9, with 5 bases in between. CDR3: CASSDGSPLHF. In DNA form, the CDR3 reads TGTGCCAGCAGCGACGGTTCACCCCTCCACTTT.

The chain is built from TRBV20-1 and TRBJ1-4, with 9 bases lining up with TRBD1. In germline, CDR1 is DFQATT, CDR2 SNEGSKA (reference sequence). The CDR3 loop spans 14 amino acids. V trimming: 4 bases; J trimming: 8 bases; junction bases outside the gene matches: 8. As DNA, the CDR3 is TGCAGTGCTAACCCATCCGGGACAGGGGAAAAACTGTTTTTT. Protein sequence: CSANPSGTGEKLFF.

This clonotype came up a few times. This chain uses TRBV2 with TRBJ1-1; the D is unclear. Germline assignment: CDR1 SNHLY and CDR2 FYNNEI. V was shortened by 2 bases and J by 4 bases, with 14 bases between the two germline ends. The CDR3 is made up of 15 amino acids. The CDR3 spells CASSENGLRVTEAFF. The DNA for the CDR3 is TGTGCCAGCAGTGAAAACGGGCTTCGAGTCACTGAAGCTTTCTTT.

The rearrangement joins TRBV20-1 to TRBJ1-2, with 11 bases lining up with TRBD1. The CDR3 is 16 residues long. CDR1 DFQATT and CDR2 SNEGSKA come from the germline V gene (reference sequence). Trimming at V came to 6 bases and at J to 4 bases, leaving 13 bases not matched to a gene. This chain's CDR3 is CSAIISRDRGSYGYTF. DNA for the CDR3: TGCAGTGCCATTATATCCCGGGACAGGGGGAGCTATGGCTACACCTTC.

The V and J genes are TRBV5-1 and TRBJ2-3; no clear D gene. Trimming took 0 bases from V and 5 from J, leaving 4 bases between them. The CDR3 has 12 residues. Germline-derived CDR1 and CDR2 are SGHRS and YFSETQ. For the CDR3, the DNA is TGCGCCAGCAGCTTGGACGGAGATACGCAGTATTTT. As protein: CASSLDGDTQYF.

This clonotype has more than one count but fewer than ten. This chain uses TRBV28 with TRBJ1-1; no clear D. Germline V gene sequence: CDR1 MDHEN, CDR2 SYDVKM. Trimming took 2 bases from V and 6 from J, leaving 7 bases between them. There are 12 residues in the CDR3. CDR3 bases: TGTGCCAGCAGTTTAGTGCACTCTGAAGCTTTCTTT. Its protein product is CASSLVHSEAFF.

This clonotype occurred once. The chain's CDR3 is CSVQGDGALHF. CDR3 in DNA: TGCAGCGTTCAGGGGGACGGCGCCCTCCACTTT. This chain joins TRBV29-1 and TRBJ1-6; 7 bases line up with TRBD1. Losses at the gene ends were 5 bases for V and 14 bases for J; bases not matched to a gene: 6. The CDR3 runs to 11 residues. Germline-derived CDR1 and CDR2 are SQVTM and ANQGSEA.

This clonotype was seen many times. This chain joins TRBV6-4 and TRBJ1-6, with 7 nucleotides matching TRBD1. V shed 0 bases and J 7 bases; nucleotides not matched to a gene: 0. The CDR3 is made up of 14 amino acids. Germline CDR1 is MRHNA and CDR2 is SNTAGT. In nucleotides, the CDR3 is TGTGCCAGCAGTGACTCAGGGGGCAATTCACCCCTCCACTTT. This sequence encodes CASSDSGGNSPLHF.